The next 23 T cell receptor beta chains were all read from a single sample in a study of OX40 agonist ivuxolimab in advanced cancers. Assay: immunoSEQ multiplex PCR; the TCRdb copy retains only in-frame clones and omits some. Here the sample spans fewer than 95,000 clones, about 90% being singletons. The sequencing here drew on CD4+ or CD8+ T cells sorted from blood, taken in a trial of the OX40 agonist ivuxolimab. These receptors originate from an adult with an advanced solid tumor such as melanoma, head and neck, liver or kidney cancer.

V gene TRBV4-3 combines with J gene TRBJ2-3; no clear D. Germline V gene data show CDR1 as LGHNA and CDR2 as YSLEER. The CDR3 length is 15 residues. Trimming removed 1 base from V and 4 bases from J, with 12 bases in between. The CDR3 DNA reads as TGCGCCAGCAGCCAAGTCAAAGCTAGTGCAGATACGCAGTATTTT. This translates into CASSQVKASADTQYF.

V gene TRBV2 combines with J gene TRBJ2-6; no clear D. The V gene's germline CDR1 is SNHLY and CDR2 FYNNEI. V lost 1 base, J lost 0 bases, and 16 bases lay in between. The CDR3 length is 19 residues. In DNA form, the CDR3 reads TGTGCCAGCAGTGAAGAGGCTTTCACCCGCCGCTCTGGGGCCAACGTCCTGACTTTC. It yields the protein CASSEEAFTRRSGANVLTF.

In its sample, this clone was seen once. The rearrangement links TRBV11-2 to TRBJ1-4; D perhaps matches TRBD1 (5 bases). Germline V gene data show CDR1 as SGHAT and CDR2 as FQNNGV. V was cut by 1 base and J by 2 bases, with 14 bases left in between. This CDR3 comprises 17 residues. As DNA, the CDR3 is TGTGCCAGCAGCTTAGGGGCCGCGGGGGGGACTAATGAAAAACTGTTTTTT. Amino acids: CASSLGAAGGTNEKLFF. Supplemented by reference TRBV11-2 and TRBJ1-4, the full variable domain reads EAGVAQSPRYKIIEKRQSVAFWCNPISGHATLYWYQQILGQGPKLLIQFQNNGVVDDSQLPKDRFSAERLKGVDSTLKIQPAKLEDSAVYLCASSLGAAGGTNEKLFFGSGTQLSVL.

This clone came up many times. The V call is TRBV9, the J call TRBJ2-1, with 8 bases identical to TRBD1. The ends lost 0 bases at V and 12 bases at J; junction bases unmatched: 5. This CDR3 region has 13 residues. Germline V CDR1 and CDR2: SGDLS, YYNGEE. The CDR3 DNA follows: TGTGCCAGCAGCGTAGTCCCAGGGGGCTCGCAGTTCTTC. Its translation: CASSVVPGGSQFF.

The V gene is TRBV29-1, the J gene TRBJ2-3, with 8 bases matching TRBD2. Trimming at V came to 4 bases and at J to 6 bases, leaving 6 bases not matched to a gene. The V gene's germline CDR1 is SQVTM and CDR2 ANQGSEA. This CDR3 is built from 13 residues. DNA for the CDR3: TGCAGCGTTGGGGGACTAGGGGCCGATACGCAGTATTTT. Its protein product is CSVGGLGADTQYF.

The V and J genes are TRBV7-2 and TRBJ2-3; 8 bases agree with TRBD2. Germline lookup yields CDR1 SGHTA and CDR2 FQGNSA. This CDR3 has 16 residues. The V segment lost 2 bases and the J segment 2 bases; nucleotides outside the gene matches: 6. The chain's CDR3 is CASSLRLAGFTDTQYF. Written as DNA, the CDR3 is TGTGCCAGCAGCTTAAGGCTAGCGGGTTTCACAGATACGCAGTATTTT.

V is TRBV19 and J is TRBJ1-5; the match to TRBD1 covers 10 bases. Losses at the gene ends were 5 bases for V and 6 bases for J; bases not matched to a gene: 7. The CDR3 covers 15 residues. Germline V CDR1 and CDR2: LNHDA, SQIVND (reference sequence). The CDR3 bases are TGTGCCAGTAGTCCCACGACAGGGGGCAGTCAGCCCCAGCATTTT. It is translated as CASSPTTGGSQPQHF.

The chain uses TRBV10-3 and TRBJ1-1; D unclear. The V and J ends lost 3 bases and 5 bases respectively, with 13 bases between them. Germline CDR1 reads ENHRY; CDR2 reads SYGVKD. This CDR3 is 14 amino acids long. CDR3 sequence (DNA): TGTGCCATCAGTGAATTGGGCCAGGCTACTGAAGCTTTCTTT. This gives the protein CAISELGQATEAFF.

The chain couples TRBV10-3 to TRBJ2-7; no firm D call. Trimming left V 3 bases short and J 6 bases short, with 12 bases between. The CDR3 has 13 amino acids. Germline V gene sequence: CDR1 ENHRY, CDR2 SYGVKD. The CDR3 is CAISDSHGVEQYF. CDR3 bases: TGTGCCATCAGTGACTCCCATGGGGTCGAGCAGTACTTC.

The chain links TRBV6-6 to TRBJ2-3; TRBD2 matches at 9 bases. V dropped 9 bases and J dropped 10; count of bases not matched to a gene: 14. This CDR3 region has 14 residues. Germline V gives CDR1 MNHNY, CDR2 SVGAGI (reference sequence). CDR3 bases: TGTGCCAGTCATTGGACTAGCGTTCCCGGCGCGCAGTATTTT. Encoded protein: CASHWTSVPGAQYF.

The V gene is TRBV7-8, the J gene TRBJ2-5; 12 bases are shared with TRBD2. The germline V gene encodes CDR1 SGHVS and CDR2 FQNEAQ. The V gene end was trimmed by 0 bases and the J gene end by 4 bases; junction bases not matched to a gene: 3. CDR3 length: 16 residues. The CDR3 loop is CASSLALAGGRETQYF. The CDR3 DNA reads TGTGCCAGCAGCTTAGCCCTAGCGGGGGGGAGAGAGACCCAGTACTTC.

The chain is built from TRBV6-5 and TRBJ1-6, with 7 bases lining up with TRBD1. Trimming took 6 bases from V and 8 from J; bases not matched to a gene: 7. Per germline, CDR1 MNHEY and CDR2 SVGAGI. The length of the CDR3 is 14 residues. The CDR3 nucleotides read TGTGCCAGCAGCCAAACAGGGGACGATTCACCCCTCCACTTT. It translates to CASSQTGDDSPLHF.

The rearrangement links TRBV28 to TRBJ2-1; D perhaps matches TRBD2 (6 bases). V was pared by 9 bases and J by 0 bases, with 18 bases between. The CDR3 is made up of 16 amino acids. Germline V gene lookup returns CDR1 MDHEN and CDR2 SYDVKM. As DNA, the CDR3 is TGTGCCAGTGAGGGGAGGCGTCCCAGCTCCTACAATGAGCAGTTCTTC. This sequence encodes CASEGRRPSSYNEQFF.

This chain connects TRBV13 to TRBJ2-3; no clear D gene. The germline CDR1 and CDR2 sequences are PRHDT and FYEKMQ (reference sequence). Trimming took off 2 bases at V and 3 bases at J, with 6 bases between the two ends. The CDR3 consists of 13 residues. CDR3 DNA: TGTGCCAGCAGCTTACGACCTACAGATACGCAGTATTTT. Translated: CASSLRPTDTQYF.

The chain employs TRBV14 and TRBJ2-2; no firm D call. Per germline, CDR1 SGHDN and CDR2 FVKESK. V was clipped by 5 bases and J by 4 bases, with 17 bases between them. This CDR3 contains 16 residues. The chain's CDR3 is CASSNRTDVRTGELFF. Written as DNA, the CDR3 is TGTGCCAGCAGCAATAGGACGGACGTCCGCACCGGGGAGCTGTTTTTT.

The CDR3 region is CASTRRPYQPQHF. The CDR3 DNA is TGTGCCAGCACTCGGAGACCCTATCAGCCCCAGCATTTT. The chain couples TRBV6-5 to TRBJ1-5; D is undetermined. This CDR3 is 13 amino acids long. V was clipped by 7 bases and J by 5 bases, with 12 bases between them. Germline loops: CDR1 MNHEY, CDR2 SVGAGI.

The rearrangement uses TRBV6-1 and TRBJ2-7, with unresolved D. V gave up 1 base and J gave up 3 bases, with 4 bases separating them. Germline V gene lookup returns CDR1 MNHNS and CDR2 SASEGT. This CDR3 contains 12 residues. CDR3 sequence (DNA): TGTGCCAGCAGTGAAGGGCGCTACGAGCAGTACTTC. It encodes CASSEGRYEQYF.

The chain has TRBV28 and TRBJ1-1; D call uncertain. V lost 8 bases and J lost 7, with 20 bases in between. CDR1 is MDHEN, CDR2 SYDVKM, per germline. The CDR3 spans 14 residues. In DNA form, the CDR3 reads TGTGCCAGCGGGAATACAGACTTAAGAAATGAAGCTTTCTTT. Its translation is CASGNTDLRNEAFF.

V gene TRBV5-4 combines with J gene TRBJ2-5; TRBD2 matches 9 bases. Germline V gene data show CDR1 as SGHNT and CDR2 as YYREEE (reference sequence). V lost 4 bases, J lost 6 bases, and 13 bases stayed unmatched. The CDR3 is made up of 16 amino acids. The DNA for the CDR3 is TGTGCCAGCAGCCGGCCTGGACTAGCGCAGGCGAAGACCCAGTACTTC. Its protein is CASSRPGLAQAKTQYF.

This chain joins TRBV11-3 and TRBJ1-3, with 11 bases matching TRBD1. This CDR3 is 15 amino acids long. J lost 3 bases, V lost 7 bases, and 5 bases had no gene match. The germline V gene has CDR1 SGHNT and CDR2 YENEEA. CDR3: CASTRDRGFGNTIYF. The CDR3 coding sequence is TGTGCCAGCACCAGGGACAGGGGGTTTGGAAACACCATATATTTT.

The CDR3 coding sequence is TGTGCCAGCAGCCCACAAACGGACAGGGGATATGGCTACACCTTC. Translation: CASSPQTDRGYGYTF. The chain combines TRBV9 with TRBJ1-2; the match to TRBD1 covers 9 bases. Germline V gene data show CDR1 as SGDLS and CDR2 as YYNGEE. After removal of 4 bases from V and 5 bases from J, the junction contained 9 bases not matched to a gene. The CDR3 contains 15 residues.

This sequence joins TRBV6-1 and TRBJ1-2; TRBD1 aligns across 11 bases. The junction had 9 bases not matched to a gene; V was cut back by 2 bases and J by 7 bases. Germline V CDR1 and CDR2: MNHNS, SASEGT. The CDR3 extends over 16 amino acids. DNA for the CDR3: TGTGCCAGCAGTGAATTCATAGGGACAGGGGGACCTGGCTACACCTTC. Its protein product is CASSEFIGTGGPGYTF.

This clone showed up just once. The rearrangement uses TRBV5-1 and TRBJ2-7; the D gene could be TRBD1 or TRBD2 (6 bases each). This CDR3 has 15 residues. The V and J ends lost 0 bases and 2 bases respectively, with 12 bases between them. The V gene's germline CDR1 is SGHRS and CDR2 YFSETQ. The CDR3 DNA sequence: TGCGCCAGCAGCTTGGAGTCGGGGGCCCCCTACGAGCAGTACTTC. It yields the protein CASSLESGAPYEQYF.